The rows below give T cell receptor beta chains drawn from one sample of a study of T cell responses to AZD1222 COVID-19 vaccine. TCRdb's table, derived via immunoSEQ multiplex PCR, lists solely in-frame clones and lacks some. Altogether roughly 100,000 clones are present, around nine tenths being singletons, with the ten largest covering over 3%. The sequencing here drew on peripheral blood, taken 28 days after the second dose of the MenACWY control vaccine. All receptors derive from an adult who received the MenACWY meningococcal vaccine as a control. Both conserved end residues are part of each CDR3. D genes are given only for firm matches. The size entry is marked missing in some rows and otherwise reads once, few, many or a size class.

d_gene	abundance	v_gene	j_gene	CDR3aa	CDR3nt
-	-	TRBV9	TRBJ1-3	CASRVRPHPPSSGNTIYF	TGTGCCAGCAGGGTGAGGCCTCACCCTCCGAGCTCTGGAAACACCATATATTTT
-	-	TRBV5-4	TRBJ2-4	CASRTDSTLAKNIQYF	TGTGCCAGCAGGACGGACAGCACTTTAGCCAAAAACATTCAGTACTTC
TRBD1	-	TRBV27	TRBJ1-1	CASSTGQGSTFF	TGTGCCAGCAGTACCGGACAGGGTAGCACTTTCTTT
TRBD2	few	TRBV7-2	TRBJ2-2	CASSPGLAGGRGTGELFF	TGTGCCAGCAGCCCTGGACTAGCGGGGGGCCGGGGGACCGGGGAGCTGTTTTTT
TRBD1	-	TRBV10-3	TRBJ1-4	CAINRDRDEKLFF	TGTGCCATCAACCGGGACAGGGATGAAAAACTGTTTTTT
TRBD1	-	TRBV6-2/TRBV6-3	TRBJ2-7	CASSSPWTGSEQYF	TGTGCCAGCAGTTCCCCTTGGACAGGGAGCGAGCAGTACTTC
TRBD1	-	TRBV6-1	TRBJ1-2	CASSRGTGGEGYTF	TGTGCCAGCAGCCGCGGGACAGGGGGAGAAGGCTACACCTTC
TRBD1	-	TRBV4-1	TRBJ1-1	CASSQDRTGLKAFF	TGCGCCAGCAGCCAAGATAGGACAGGCCTCAAAGCTTTCTTT
-	-	TRBV3-1/TRBV3-2	TRBJ1-1	CASSPSPTGDEAFF	TGTGCCAGCAGCCCCAGCCCGACAGGCGATGAAGCTTTCTTT
TRBD1	-	TRBV6-5	TRBJ2-1	CASSYAQGAYNEQFF	TGTGCCAGCAGTTACGCCCAGGGGGCTTACAATGAGCAGTTCTTC
TRBD1	-	TRBV27	TRBJ1-1	CASSPRTGGYTEAFF	TGTGCCAGCAGTCCACGGACAGGGGGTTACACTGAAGCTTTCTTT
TRBD2	-	TRBV18	TRBJ2-1	CASSPGLASNEQFF	TGTGCCAGCTCCCCCGGACTAGCGAGCAATGAGCAGTTCTTC
-	-	TRBV27	TRBJ1-1	CASSLSTGYLKAFF	TGTGCCAGCAGTTTATCGACCGGGTACCTTAAAGCTTTCTTT
-	-	TRBV5-4	TRBJ1-2	CASSFPGAIGNGYTF	TGTGCCAGCAGCTTCCCTGGGGCCATCGGGAATGGCTACACCTTC
-	once	TRBV13	TRBJ1-4	CASSLANEKLFF	TGTGCCAGCAGCTTAGCCAATGAAAAACTGTTTTTT
TRBD1	-	TRBV30	TRBJ1-2	CAWVKGRLRGYYGYTF	TGTGCCTGGGTAAAAGGACGCCTCAGGGGGTACTATGGCTACACCTTC
-	-	TRBV18	TRBJ2-3	CASSPTVGDTSTDTQYF	TGTGCCAGCTCACCGACTGTGGGGGACACATCCACAGATACGCAGTATTTT
-	-	TRBV15	TRBJ2-7	CATSSGDSYEQYF	TGTGCCACCAGCAGCGGGGACTCCTACGAGCAGTACTTC
TRBD2	-	TRBV18	TRBJ2-7	CASSPSAAGEFEQYF	TGTGCCAGCTCACCCTCGGCAGCGGGAGAATTCGAGCAGTACTTC
-	-	TRBV5-1	TRBJ2-7	CASSLGPYYEQYF	TGCGCCAGCAGCTTGGGACCATACTACGAGCAGTACTTC
-	-	TRBV5-5	TRBJ2-3	CASSALARGSTDTQYF	TGTGCCAGCAGCGCCCTGGCTCGGGGATCCACAGATACGCAGTATTTT
TRBD2	-	TRBV6-5	TRBJ2-5	CASSRKSGGETQYF	TGTGCCAGCAGTCGAAAAAGCGGGGGAGAGACCCAGTACTTC
TRBD2	once	TRBV7-9	TRBJ2-2	CASLRSGGTGELFF	TGTGCCAGCCTCCGATCGGGGGGCACCGGGGAGCTGTTTTTT
-	-	TRBV4-3	TRBJ1-5	CASSQDLSSNQPQHF	TGCGCCAGCAGCCAAGACTTAAGTAGCAATCAGCCCCAGCATTTT
TRBD1	-	TRBV5-4	TRBJ1-1	CASSQQGPDTEAFF	TGTGCCAGCAGCCAACAGGGGCCGGACACTGAAGCTTTCTTT
-	-	TRBV29-1	TRBJ2-7	CSVDSQGRDEQYF	TGCAGCGTTGATAGCCAGGGCCGGGACGAGCAGTACTTC
TRBD1	-	TRBV11-2	TRBJ1-1	CASGQGIMNTEAFF	TGTGCCAGCGGACAGGGGATCATGAACACTGAAGCTTTCTTT
-	once	TRBV9	TRBJ2-3	CASSIGDTQYF	TGTGCCAGCAGCATAGGGGATACGCAGTATTTT
-	-	TRBV2	TRBJ2-3	CASSEERTTDTQYF	TGTGCCAGCAGTGAGGAGAGGACCACAGATACGCAGTATTTT
-	-	TRBV24-1	TRBJ1-2	CATSDADGSYGYTF	TGTGCCACCAGTGATGCAGACGGATCCTATGGCTACACCTTC
-	-	TRBV2	TRBJ1-6	CASGPRGSLSSSPLHF	TGTGCCAGCGGCCCCAGGGGTTCTTTAAGTAGTTCACCCCTCCACTTT
-	-	TRBV4-1	TRBJ2-4	CASSQDLSVAKNIQYF	TGCGCCAGCAGCCAAGATTTATCGGTAGCCAAAAACATTCAGTACTTC
TRBD1	once	TRBV24-1	TRBJ2-4	CATSDFWTQGAPLAKNIQYF	TGTGCCACCAGTGATTTCTGGACGCAGGGGGCCCCCCTGGCCAAAAACATTCAGTACTTC
-	-	TRBV18	TRBJ1-2	CASSAPGTAPTYGYTF	TGTGCCAGCTCAGCTCCCGGGACTGCCCCGACCTATGGCTACACCTTC
-	-	TRBV15	TRBJ1-4	CATSRDSTNEKLFF	TGTGCCACCAGTAGGGACTCAACTAATGAAAAACTGTTTTTT
-	-	TRBV3-1/TRBV3-2	TRBJ2-7	CASSQKGIRYEQYF	TGTGCCAGCAGCCAAAAGGGCATAAGGTACGAGCAGTACTTC
-	once	TRBV7-6	TRBJ1-1	CASKAIRNTEAFF	TGTGCCAGCAAAGCTATCAGGAACACTGAAGCTTTCTTT
-	-	TRBV5-1	TRBJ2-2	CASSWGQADTGELFF	TGCGCCAGCAGCTGGGGGCAGGCGGACACCGGGGAGCTGTTTTTT
-	-	TRBV29-1	TRBJ2-1	CSVERDQPYNEQFF	TGCAGCGTTGAACGGGACCAGCCCTACAATGAGCAGTTCTTC
-	-	TRBV27	TRBJ2-7	CASSLSWGTRSYEQYF	TGTGCCAGCAGTTTATCCTGGGGAACCCGCTCCTACGAGCAGTACTTC
-	few	TRBV24-1	TRBJ2-1	CATSDFLGPRAVYNEQFF	TGTGCCACCAGTGATTTTCTCGGCCCGAGGGCAGTCTACAATGAGCAGTTCTTC